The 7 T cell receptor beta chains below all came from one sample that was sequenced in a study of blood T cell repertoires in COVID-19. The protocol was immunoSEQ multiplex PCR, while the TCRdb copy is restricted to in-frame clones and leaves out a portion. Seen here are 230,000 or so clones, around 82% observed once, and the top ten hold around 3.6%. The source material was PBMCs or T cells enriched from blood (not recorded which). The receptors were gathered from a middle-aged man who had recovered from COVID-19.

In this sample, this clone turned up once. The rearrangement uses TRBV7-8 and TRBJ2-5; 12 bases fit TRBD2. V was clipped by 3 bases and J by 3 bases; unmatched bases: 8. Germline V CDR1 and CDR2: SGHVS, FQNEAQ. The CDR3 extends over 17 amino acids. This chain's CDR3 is CASSFGRRLAGEETQYF. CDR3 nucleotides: TGTGCCAGCAGCTTCGGCCGTAGACTAGCGGGAGAAGAGACCCAGTACTTC.

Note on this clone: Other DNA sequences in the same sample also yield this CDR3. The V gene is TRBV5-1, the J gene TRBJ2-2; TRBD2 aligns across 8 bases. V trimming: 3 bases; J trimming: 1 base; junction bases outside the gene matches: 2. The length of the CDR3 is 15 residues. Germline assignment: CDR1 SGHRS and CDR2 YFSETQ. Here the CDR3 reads CASSSLAGNTGELFF. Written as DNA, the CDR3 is TGCGCCAGCAGCTCTCTAGCGGGGAACACCGGGGAGCTGTTTTTT. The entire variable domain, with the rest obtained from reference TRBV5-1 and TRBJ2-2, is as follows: KAGVTQTPRYLIKTRGQQVTLSCSPISGHRSVSWYQQTPGQGLQFLFEYFSETQRNKGNFPGRFSGRQFSNSRSEMNVSTLELGDSALYLCASSSLAGNTGELFFGEGSRLTVL.

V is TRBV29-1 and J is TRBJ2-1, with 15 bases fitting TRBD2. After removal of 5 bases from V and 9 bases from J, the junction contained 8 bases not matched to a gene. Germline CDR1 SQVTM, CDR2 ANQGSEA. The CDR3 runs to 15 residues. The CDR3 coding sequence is TGCAGCGTTTCAAGGACTAGCGGGGGGGCCGGTGAGCAGTTCTTC. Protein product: CSVSRTSGGAGEQFF.

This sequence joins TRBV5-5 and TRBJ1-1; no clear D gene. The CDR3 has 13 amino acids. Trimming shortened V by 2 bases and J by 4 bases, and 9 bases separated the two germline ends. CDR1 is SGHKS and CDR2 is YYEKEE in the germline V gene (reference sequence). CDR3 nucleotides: TGTGCCAGCAGCTTAGGAGCGGGCACTGAAGCTTTCTTT. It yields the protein CASSLGAGTEAFF.

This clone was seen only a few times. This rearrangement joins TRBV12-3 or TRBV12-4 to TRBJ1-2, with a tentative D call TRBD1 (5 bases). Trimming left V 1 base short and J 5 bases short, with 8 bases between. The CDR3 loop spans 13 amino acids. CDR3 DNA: TGTGCCAGCAGTTTAGGACAGCTTTATGGCTACACCTTC. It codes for CASSLGQLYGYTF.

In nucleotides, the CDR3 is TGTGCCAGCAGCAGTAACAGGGGAGGCGAGCAGTACTTC. It codes for CASSSNRGGEQYF. The chain uses TRBV6-5 and TRBJ2-7, with D perhaps matching TRBD1 (7 bases). There are 13 residues in the CDR3. V was trimmed by 6 bases and J by 6 bases, leaving 15 bases between them. The V gene's germline CDR1 is MNHEY and CDR2 SVGAGI.

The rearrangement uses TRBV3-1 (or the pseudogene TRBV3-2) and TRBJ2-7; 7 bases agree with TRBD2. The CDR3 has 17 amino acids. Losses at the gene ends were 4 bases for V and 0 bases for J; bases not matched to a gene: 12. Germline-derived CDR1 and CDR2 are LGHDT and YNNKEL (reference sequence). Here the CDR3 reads CASSPLGGGAFSYEQYF. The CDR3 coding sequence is TGTGCCAGCAGCCCCCTGGGGGGGGGAGCGTTCTCCTACGAGCAGTACTTC.